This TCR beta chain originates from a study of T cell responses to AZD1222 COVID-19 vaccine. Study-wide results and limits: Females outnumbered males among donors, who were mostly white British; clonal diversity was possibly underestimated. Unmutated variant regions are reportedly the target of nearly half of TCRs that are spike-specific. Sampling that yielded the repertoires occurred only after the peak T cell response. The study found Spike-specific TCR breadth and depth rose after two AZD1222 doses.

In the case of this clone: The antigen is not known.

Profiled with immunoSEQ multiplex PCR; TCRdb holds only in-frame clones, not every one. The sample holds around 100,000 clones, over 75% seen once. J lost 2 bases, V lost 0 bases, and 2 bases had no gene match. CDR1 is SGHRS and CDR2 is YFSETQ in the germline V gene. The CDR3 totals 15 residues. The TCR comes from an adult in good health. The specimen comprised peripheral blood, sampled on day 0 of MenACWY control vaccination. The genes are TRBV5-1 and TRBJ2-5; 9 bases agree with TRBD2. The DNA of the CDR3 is TGCGCCAGCAGCTTGGGACTAGCGGTACAAGAGACCCAGTACTTC. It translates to CASSLGLAVQETQYF.